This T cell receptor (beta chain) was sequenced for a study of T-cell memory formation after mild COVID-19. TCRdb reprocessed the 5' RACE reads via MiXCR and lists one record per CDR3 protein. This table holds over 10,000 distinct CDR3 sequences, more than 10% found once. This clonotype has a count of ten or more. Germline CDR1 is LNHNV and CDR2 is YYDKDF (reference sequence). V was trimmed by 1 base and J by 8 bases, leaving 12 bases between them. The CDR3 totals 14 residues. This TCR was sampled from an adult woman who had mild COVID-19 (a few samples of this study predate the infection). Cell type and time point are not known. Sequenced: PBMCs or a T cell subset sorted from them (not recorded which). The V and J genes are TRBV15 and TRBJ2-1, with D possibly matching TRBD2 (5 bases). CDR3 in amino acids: CATSRAGGGDEQFF. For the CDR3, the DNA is TGTGCCACCAGCAGAGCAGGAGGTGGGGATGAGCAGTTCTTC.